One and the same sample provided the 16 T cell receptor beta chains below, sequenced in a study of STAT3 mutations in large granular lymphocyte leukemia. These receptors' targets are unknown. General observations from the study: Every T-LGLL patient had at least one immunodominant TCRbeta clonotype.

Libraries were prepared by immunoSEQ multiplex PCR; TCRdb keeps only in-frame clonotypes and omits some of them. This sample has about 3,200 clones, with around nine tenths found just once. The sequenced material came from peripheral blood mononuclear cells. These receptors were obtained from a man aged 35-49 years with T-cell large granular lymphocyte leukemia. Some clones in this sample may be carry-over from other donors' samples.

This chain uses TRBV7-9 with TRBJ2-7; TRBD1 might be the D (6 bases). The V gene lost 2 bases and the J gene lost 4 bases, with 18 bases spanning the gap. Germline CDR1 reads SEHNR; CDR2 reads FQNEAQ (reference sequence). There are 16 residues in the CDR3. The CDR3 is CASSLLPQGVQYEQYF. CDR3 sequence (DNA): TGTGCCAGCAGCTTACTTCCACAGGGAGTCCAGTACGAGCAGTACTTC.

This clone was picked up one time. J is TRBJ2-7 and V is TRBV18; D is possibly TRBD1 or TRBD2 (6 bases each). The V end was cut by 0 bases, the J end by 5 bases, with 14 bases between. Germline V gene data show CDR1 as KGHSH and CDR2 as LQKENI. The CDR3 has 15 residues. The CDR3 loop is CASSPPGGAENEQYF. In DNA form, the CDR3 reads TGTGCCAGCTCACCACCGGGGGGCGCGGAGAACGAGCAGTACTTC.

This rearrangement joins TRBV18 to TRBJ2-5; TRBD1 aligns across 7 bases. The CDR3 runs 14 residues. The ends lost 2 bases at V and 1 base at J; junction bases unmatched: 1. The germline CDR1 and CDR2 sequences are KGHSH and LQKENI. This chain's CDR3 is CASSPDRVQETQYF. Written as DNA, the CDR3 is TGTGCCAGCTCACCAGACAGGGTCCAAGAGACCCAGTACTTC.

The rearrangement joins TRBV5-6 to TRBJ2-7; tentatively, D is TRBD1 (5 bases). This CDR3 spans 13 amino acids. Between the trimmed V and J ends, which lost 4 bases and 3 bases, there was a span of 11 bases. Germline V lookup: CDR1 SGHDT, CDR2 YYEEEE. CDR3 amino acids: CASSRAGYYEQYF. DNA of the CDR3: TGTGCCAGCAGCAGAGCAGGGTACTACGAGCAGTACTTC.

The V and J genes are TRBV7-8 and TRBJ2-1; 12 nucleotides match TRBD1. This CDR3 region has 15 residues. Germline V gene sequence: CDR1 SGHVS, CDR2 FQNEAQ. Trimming removed 5 bases from V and 4 bases from J; junction bases left unmatched: 3. The CDR3 bases are TGTGCCAGCAGCGGGGACAGGGGGCTTTACAATGAGCAGTTCTTC. This gives the protein CASSGDRGLYNEQFF.

This chain links TRBV15 with TRBJ2-3; the D is unclear. V was pared by 0 bases and J by 1 base, with 5 bases between. The CDR3 is 14 amino acids. Germline V gene lookup returns CDR1 LNHNV and CDR2 YYDKDF (reference sequence). This chain's CDR3 is CATSRDDGTDTQYF. In DNA form, the CDR3 reads TGTGCCACCAGCAGAGACGACGGCACAGATACGCAGTATTTT. Full variable domain (outside the CDR3, taken from reference TRBV15 and TRBJ2-3): DAMVIQNPRYQVTQFGKPVTLSCSQTLNHNVMYWYQQKSSQAPKLLFHYYDKDFNNEADTPDNFQSRRPNTSFCFLDIRSPGLGDTAMYLCATSRDDGTDTQYFGPGTRLTVL.

The rearrangement uses TRBV9 and TRBJ1-1, with D perhaps matching TRBD1 (5 bases). The length of the CDR3 is 15 residues. Trimming took off 3 bases at V and 1 base at J, with 13 bases between the two ends. The germline gives CDR1 SGDLS, CDR2 YYNGEE. CDR3 sequence reads: CASSAQGGENTEAFF. The CDR3 DNA is TGTGCCAGCAGCGCTCAGGGAGGTGAGAACACTGAAGCTTTCTTT.

This chain uses TRBV29-1 with TRBJ1-1; the D gene is possibly TRBD1 (5 bases). This CDR3 region has 13 residues. Per germline, CDR1 SQVTM and CDR2 ANQGSEA. Trimming cost V 7 bases and J 1 base, with 13 bases left between them. The CDR3: CSGTKTANTEAFF. The CDR3 DNA is TGCAGCGGCACAAAGACAGCGAACACTGAAGCTTTCTTT.

DNA of the CDR3: TGTGCCAGCAGCCTAACAGAGAACTATGGCTACACCTTC. Encoded protein: CASSLTENYGYTF. V is TRBV7-9 and J is TRBJ1-2; D unresolved. Trimming pared 5 bases from V and 2 bases from J, leaving 9 bases between. The germline V gene has CDR1 SEHNR and CDR2 FQNEAQ (reference sequence). The CDR3 sequence is 13 residues long.

This clone was observed a handful of times. The chain uses TRBV7-1 and TRBJ1-2; D call uncertain. TRBV7-1 is placed among ORFs of uncertain function. The CDR3 is 13 amino acids. Trimming removed 5 bases at V and 2 bases at J, with 9 bases between. As DNA, the CDR3 is TGTGCCAGCAGCCTAACAGAGAACTATGGCTACACCTTC. It yields the protein CASSLTENYGYTF.

The gene calls are TRBV29-1 and TRBJ1-1, with 7 bases lining up with TRBD1. The CDR3 totals 14 residues. Losses at the gene ends were 4 bases for V and 5 bases for J; bases not matched to a gene: 10. Germline V gene sequence: CDR1 SQVTM, CDR2 ANQGSEA. This CDR3 reads CSVVTGVGVTEAFF. The DNA of the CDR3 is TGCAGCGTTGTTACAGGGGTGGGAGTAACTGAAGCTTTCTTT.

This CDR3 is CASSPLGGTSGGLENEQFF. Written as DNA, the CDR3 is TGCGCCAGCAGCCCCCTCGGGGGGACTAGCGGGGGGTTGGAAAATGAGCAGTTCTTC. This chain uses TRBV4-3 with TRBJ2-1; 15 nucleotides line up with TRBD2. The CDR3 runs to 19 residues. V dropped 4 bases and J dropped 7; count of bases not matched to a gene: 14. Germline values: CDR1 LGHNA, CDR2 YSLEER.

This chain uses TRBV6-6 with TRBJ1-2; D not certain. The V end lost 7 bases, the J end lost 8 bases, and 11 bases lay between the germline ends. Germline V gene sequence: CDR1 MNHNY, CDR2 SVGAGI (reference sequence). CDR3 size: 11 residues. CDR3 DNA sequence: TGTGCCAGCACTGCACAGTGGGGCTACACCTTC. Translation gives CASTAQWGYTF.

J is TRBJ2-3 and V is TRBV7-2; 11 nucleotides match TRBD2. Germline V gene sequence: CDR1 SGHTA, CDR2 FQGNSA. V trimming: 3 bases; J trimming: 2 bases; junction bases outside the gene matches: 7. There are 17 residues in the CDR3. The chain's CDR3 is CASSFALAGGPTDTQYF. The CDR3 DNA reads TGTGCCAGCAGCTTTGCCCTAGCGGGGGGCCCCACAGATACGCAGTATTTT.

V and J are TRBV5-4 and TRBJ1-1; D is ambiguous. The CDR3 covers 13 residues. Germline-derived CDR1 and CDR2 are SGHNT and YYREEE (reference sequence). V was pared by 4 bases and J by 0 bases, with 7 bases between. CDR3 nucleotides: TGTGCCAGCAGCCTTTTCGTGAACACTGAAGCTTTCTTT. It specifies CASSLFVNTEAFF.

The rearrangement joins TRBV28 to TRBJ1-5, with D perhaps TRBD1 (6 bases). This CDR3 has 15 amino acids. The V and J ends lost 8 bases and 7 bases respectively, with 21 bases between them. The germline V gene encodes CDR1 MDHEN and CDR2 SYDVKM. The CDR3 here is CASAAQGRKNQPQHF. For the CDR3, the DNA is TGTGCCAGCGCGGCGCAGGGGAGGAAAAACCAGCCCCAGCATTTT.